The entry below describes one T cell receptor (beta chain). Germline trimming cut 6 bases from V and 0 bases from J; bases unmatched to any gene: 3. The CDR3 totals 15 residues. Germline V gene data show CDR1 as MNHEY and CDR2 as SVGAGI. These data originate in a study of shared clonotypes between healthy human individuals. Repertoires were generated with immunoSEQ multiplex PCR, while TCRdb's copy carries only in-frame clones and drops some. This sample yields 2 million to 2.5 million clones, of which over 85% are seen a single time; about 0.37% belongs to the top ten. The receptor was derived from a man younger than 35 in good health. Some clones in this sample may be carry-over from other donors' samples. V is TRBV6-5 and J is TRBJ1-4, with TRBD1 matching 8 bases. The sample comprised naive CD4+ T cells from PBMCs. Subset noted: CD45RA+ positively selected. CDR3 sequence: CASRADRATNEKLFF. The CDR3 DNA reads as TGTGCCAGCAGGGCGGACAGGGCAACTAATGAAAAACTGTTTTTT.